This T cell receptor (beta chain) was identified in a study of T cell repertoires in cytomegalovirus infection. Each CDR3 protein gets one entry after TCRdb re-called the reads with MiXCR. Counted here are 630,000 or so distinct CDR3 sequences, 24% occurring once; the ten biggest clones make up less than 9.5%. V was shortened by 4 bases and J by 2 bases, with 18 bases between the two germline ends. The germline CDR1 and CDR2 sequences are MDHEN and SYDVKM. The CDR3 totals 16 residues. The sample taken for sequencing was CD8+ T cells from PBMCs. The gene calls are TRBV28 and TRBJ2-7, with D possibly being TRBD1 or TRBD2 (5 bases each). The sequence was collected from a human donor in good health (CMV status not recorded). Some clones in this sample may be carry-over from other donors' samples. CDR3 amino acids: CASSSPTRLGAYEQYV. In nucleotides, the CDR3 is TGTGCCAGCAGTTCCCCGACTCGGCTGGGGGCCTACGAGCAGTACGTC.